The source of this T cell receptor beta chain is a study of OX40 agonist ivuxolimab in advanced cancers. Sequencing used immunoSEQ multiplex PCR; TCRdb keeps in-frame clones, though not all of them. Of tens of thousands of clones detected, approximately 80% appear once; the ten largest clones hold roughly 7.1%. CDR3 length: 14 residues. Trimming took off 0 bases at V and 10 bases at J, with 13 bases between the two ends. Germline V gene data show CDR1 as MGHRA and CDR2 as YSYEKL. The sequence was collected from an adult with an advanced solid tumor such as melanoma, head and neck, liver or kidney cancer. Here the sequenced sample was CD4+ or CD8+ T cells sorted from blood, taken in a trial of the OX40 agonist ivuxolimab. The chain carries TRBV4-1 and TRBJ2-1; maybe TRBD2 (6 bases). The CDR3 protein is CASSQDGGLREQFF. The CDR3 bases are TGCGCCAGCAGCCAAGACGGGGGACTCAGGGAGCAGTTCTTC.